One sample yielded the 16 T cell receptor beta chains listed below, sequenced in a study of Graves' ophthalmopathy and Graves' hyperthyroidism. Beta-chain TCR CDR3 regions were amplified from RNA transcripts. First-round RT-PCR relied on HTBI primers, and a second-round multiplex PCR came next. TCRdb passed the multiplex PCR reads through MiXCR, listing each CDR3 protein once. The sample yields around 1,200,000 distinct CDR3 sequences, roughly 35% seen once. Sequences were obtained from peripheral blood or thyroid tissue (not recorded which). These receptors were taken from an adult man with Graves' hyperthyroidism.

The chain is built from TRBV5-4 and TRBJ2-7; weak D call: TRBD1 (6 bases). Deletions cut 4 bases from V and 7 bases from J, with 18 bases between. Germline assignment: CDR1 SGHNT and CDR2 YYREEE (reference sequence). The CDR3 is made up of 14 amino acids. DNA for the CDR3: TGTGCCAGCAGCCCAAACAGGGACCCCTTGGAGCAGTACTTC. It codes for CASSPNRDPLEQYF.

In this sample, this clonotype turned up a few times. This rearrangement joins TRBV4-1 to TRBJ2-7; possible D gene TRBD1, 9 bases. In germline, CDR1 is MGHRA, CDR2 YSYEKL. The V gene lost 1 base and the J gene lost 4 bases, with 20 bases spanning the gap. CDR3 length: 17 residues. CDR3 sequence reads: CASSQGAGGQGSYEQYF. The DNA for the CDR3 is TGCGCCAGCAGCCAAGGGGCGGGGGGACAGGGTTCGTACGAGCAGTACTTC.

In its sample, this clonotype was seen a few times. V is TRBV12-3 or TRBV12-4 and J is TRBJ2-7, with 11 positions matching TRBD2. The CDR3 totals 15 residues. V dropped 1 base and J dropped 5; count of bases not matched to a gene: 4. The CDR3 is CASSLGASGGNEQYF. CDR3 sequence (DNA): TGTGCCAGCAGTTTAGGGGCTAGCGGGGGGAACGAGCAGTACTTC.

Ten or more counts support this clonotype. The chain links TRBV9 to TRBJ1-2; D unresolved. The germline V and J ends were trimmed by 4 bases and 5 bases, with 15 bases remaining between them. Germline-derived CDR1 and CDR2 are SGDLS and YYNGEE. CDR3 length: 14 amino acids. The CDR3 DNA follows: TGTGCCAGCAGCATCCGGGAGAACCCTTATGGCTACACCTTC. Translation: CASSIRENPYGYTF.

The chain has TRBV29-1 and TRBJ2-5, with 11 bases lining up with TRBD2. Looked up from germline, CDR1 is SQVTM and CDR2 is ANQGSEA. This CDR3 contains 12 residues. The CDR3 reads CTTSGDQETQYF. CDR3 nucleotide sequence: TGCACGACTAGCGGGGACCAAGAGACCCAGTACTTC.

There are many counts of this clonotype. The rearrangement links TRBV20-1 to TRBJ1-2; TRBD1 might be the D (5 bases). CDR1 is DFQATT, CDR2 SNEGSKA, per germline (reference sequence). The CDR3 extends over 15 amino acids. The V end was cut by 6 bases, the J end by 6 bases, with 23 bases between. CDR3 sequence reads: CSADTGTTGVDGYTF. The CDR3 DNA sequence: TGCAGTGCAGATACCGGGACCACAGGAGTCGATGGCTACACCTTC.

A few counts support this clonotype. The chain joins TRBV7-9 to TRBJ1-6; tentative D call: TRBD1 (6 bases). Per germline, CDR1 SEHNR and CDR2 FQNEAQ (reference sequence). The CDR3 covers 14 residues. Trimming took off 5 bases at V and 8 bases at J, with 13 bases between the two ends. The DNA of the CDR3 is TGTGCCAGCAGCCGCGGGGACAACTATTCACCCCTCCACTTT. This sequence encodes CASSRGDNYSPLHF.

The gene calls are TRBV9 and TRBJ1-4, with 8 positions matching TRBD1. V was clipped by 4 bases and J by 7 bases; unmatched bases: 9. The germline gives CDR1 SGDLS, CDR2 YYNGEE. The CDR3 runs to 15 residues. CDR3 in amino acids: CASSLSTGESEKLFF. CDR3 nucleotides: TGTGCCAGCAGCCTATCGACAGGGGAGTCTGAAAAACTGTTTTTT.

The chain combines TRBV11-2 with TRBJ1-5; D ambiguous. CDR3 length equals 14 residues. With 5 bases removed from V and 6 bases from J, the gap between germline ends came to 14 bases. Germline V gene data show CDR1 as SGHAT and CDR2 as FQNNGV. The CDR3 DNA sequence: TGTGCCAGCAGCCTATCGGGGTTTACTCAGCCCCAGCATTTT. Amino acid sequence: CASSLSGFTQPQHF.

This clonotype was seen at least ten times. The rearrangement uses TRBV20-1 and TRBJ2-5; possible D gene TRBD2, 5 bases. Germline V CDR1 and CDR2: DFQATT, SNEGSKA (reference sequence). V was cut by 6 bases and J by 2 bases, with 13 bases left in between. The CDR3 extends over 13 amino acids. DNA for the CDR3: TGCAGTGCCTCAAGCGGAGCTCAAGAGACCCAGTACTTC. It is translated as CSASSGAQETQYF.

The CDR3 sequence: CSRTGLAGEQYF. The CDR3 bases are TGCAGCAGGACGGGACTAGCTGGCGAGCAGTACTTC. The chain has TRBV29-1 and TRBJ2-7; TRBD2 matches 9 bases. V was pared by 8 bases and J by 6 bases, with 8 bases of the junction left unmatched. This CDR3 has 12 amino acids. Germline-derived CDR1 and CDR2 are SQVTM and ANQGSEA.

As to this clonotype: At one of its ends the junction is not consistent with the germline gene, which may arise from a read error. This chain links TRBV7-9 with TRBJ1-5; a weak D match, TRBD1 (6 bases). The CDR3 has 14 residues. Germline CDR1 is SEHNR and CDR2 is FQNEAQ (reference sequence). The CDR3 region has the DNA TGTGCCAGCGGCTTGGACAGTAGCAATCAGCCCCAGCATTTT. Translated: CASGLDSSNQPQHF.

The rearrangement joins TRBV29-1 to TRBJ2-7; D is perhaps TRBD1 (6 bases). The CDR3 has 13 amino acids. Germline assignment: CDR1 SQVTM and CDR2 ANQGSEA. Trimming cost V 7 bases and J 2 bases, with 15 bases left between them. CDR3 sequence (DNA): TGCAGCGGCCTGGACAGCGACGCCTACGAGCAGTACTTC. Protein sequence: CSGLDSDAYEQYF.

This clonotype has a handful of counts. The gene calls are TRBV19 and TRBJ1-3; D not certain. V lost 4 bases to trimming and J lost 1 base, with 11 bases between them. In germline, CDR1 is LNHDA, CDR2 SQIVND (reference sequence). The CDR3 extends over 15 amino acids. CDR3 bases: TGTGCCAGTAGTAACGCGGGGTCTTCTGGAAACACCATATATTTT. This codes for CASSNAGSSGNTIYF.

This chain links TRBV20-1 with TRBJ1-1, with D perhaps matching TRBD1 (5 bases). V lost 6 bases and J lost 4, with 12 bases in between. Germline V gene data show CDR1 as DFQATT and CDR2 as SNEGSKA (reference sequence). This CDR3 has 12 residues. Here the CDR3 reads CSAVTGVTEAFF. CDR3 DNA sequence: TGCAGTGCCGTAACAGGTGTCACTGAAGCTTTCTTT.

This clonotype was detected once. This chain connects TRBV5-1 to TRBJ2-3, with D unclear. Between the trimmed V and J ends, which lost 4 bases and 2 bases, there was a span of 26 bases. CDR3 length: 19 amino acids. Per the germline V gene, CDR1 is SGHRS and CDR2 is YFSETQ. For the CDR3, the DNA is TGCGCCAGCAGCCTTAGAGACTTGTCCAGGCCGACTTACACAGATACGCAGTATTTT. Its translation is CASSLRDLSRPTYTDTQYF.